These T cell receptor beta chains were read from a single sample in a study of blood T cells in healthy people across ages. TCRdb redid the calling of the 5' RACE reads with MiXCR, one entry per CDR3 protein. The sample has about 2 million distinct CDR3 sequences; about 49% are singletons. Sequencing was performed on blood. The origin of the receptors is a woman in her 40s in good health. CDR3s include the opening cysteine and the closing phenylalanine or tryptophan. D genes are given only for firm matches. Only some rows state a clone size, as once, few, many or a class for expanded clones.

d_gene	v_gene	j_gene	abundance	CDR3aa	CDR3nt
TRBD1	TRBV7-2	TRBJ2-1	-	CASSLDGTGYNEQFF	TGTGCCAGCAGCTTAGATGGGACAGGGTACAATGAGCAGTTCTTC
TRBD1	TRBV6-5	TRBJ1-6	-	CASHLGQGLGSPLHF	TGTGCCAGTCATTTGGGACAGGGGTTAGGTTCACCCCTCCACTTT
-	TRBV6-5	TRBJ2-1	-	CASSRTVQETQFF	TGTGCCAGCAGTCGGACAGTTCAAGAGACCCAGTTCTTC
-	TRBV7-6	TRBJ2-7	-	CASSPGTDNSYEQYF	TGTGCCAGCAGTCCCGGGACCGACAACTCCTACGAGCAGTACTTC
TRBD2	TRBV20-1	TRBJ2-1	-	CSANPIAGGFNEQFF	TGCAGTGCTAACCCGATAGCGGGGGGTTTTAATGAGCAGTTCTTC
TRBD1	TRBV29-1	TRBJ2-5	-	CSVETGVRPQYF	TGCAGCGTCGAGACAGGGGTCAGGCCCCAGTACTTC
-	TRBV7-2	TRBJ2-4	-	CASRGAGEQYF	TGTGCCAGCAGGGGGGCTGGTGAGCAGTACTTC
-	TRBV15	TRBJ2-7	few	CATSPRGAYEQYF	TGTGCCACCAGCCCCCGTGGAGCCTACGAGCAGTACTTC
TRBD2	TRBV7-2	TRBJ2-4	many	CASSAQGLAGGNIQYF	TGTGCCAGCAGCGCTCAGGGACTAGCAGGCGGAAACATTCAGTACTTC
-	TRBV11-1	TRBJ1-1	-	CASSPGPRDTEAFF	TGTGCCAGCAGCCCCGGGCCAAGAGACACTGAAGCTTTCTTT
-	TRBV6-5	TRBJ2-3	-	CASSATFFSDTQYF	TGTGCCAGCAGTGCGACTTTCTTTTCAGATACGCAGTATTTT
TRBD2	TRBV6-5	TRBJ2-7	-	CASSYLLAGGPYEQYF	TGTGCCAGCAGTTACTTACTAGCGGGGGGGCCCTACGAGCAGTACTTC
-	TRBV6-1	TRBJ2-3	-	CASSEGYGTQPTDTQYF	TGTGCCAGCAGTGAAGGGTACGGGACCCAACCCACAGATACGCAGTATTTT
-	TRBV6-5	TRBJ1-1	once	CASGRGGEAFF	TGTGCCAGCGGCAGGGGCGGTGAAGCTTTCTTT
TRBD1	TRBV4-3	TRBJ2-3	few	CASSLGQGGGDTQYF	TGCGCCAGCAGCCTAGGACAGGGGGGGGGAGATACGCAGTATTTT
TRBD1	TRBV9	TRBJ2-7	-	CASSVAPDRAGYEQYF	TGTGCCAGCAGCGTAGCGCCTGACAGGGCTGGTTACGAGCAGTACTTC
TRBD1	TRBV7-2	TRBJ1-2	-	CASSQTMRTGNGYTF	TGTGCCAGCAGCCAGACTATGCGGACAGGGAACGGCTACACCTTC
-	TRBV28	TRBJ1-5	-	CASSSPRREQPQHF	TGTGCCAGCAGTTCCCCTCGTAGGGAACAGCCCCAGCATTTT
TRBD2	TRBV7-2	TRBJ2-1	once	CASSTGTSGGAKEQFF	TGTGCCAGCAGCACCGGGACTAGCGGGGGGGCCAAGGAGCAGTTCTTC
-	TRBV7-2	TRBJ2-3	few	CASSLVFLPQYF	TGTGCCAGCAGCTTAGTCTTCCTGCCGCAGTATTTT
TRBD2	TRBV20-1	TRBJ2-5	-	CSAPSGGPGTQYF	TGCAGTGCTCCGTCGGGGGGGCCCGGGACCCAGTACTTC
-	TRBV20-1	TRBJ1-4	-	CSASSGTNEKLFF	TGCAGTGCTAGTTCCGGGACTAATGAAAAACTGTTTTTT
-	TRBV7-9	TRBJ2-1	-	CASSSRPSLKETQFF	TGTGCCAGCAGCTCTCGACCGAGCTTAAAAGAGACCCAGTTCTTC